This TCR beta chain was retrieved from a study of T cell responses to AZD1222 COVID-19 vaccine. The method was immunoSEQ multiplex PCR; TCRdb's version includes in-frame clones alone and lacks a portion of them. The sample has about 69,000 clones, less than 85% seen once. In the case of this clone: Its antigen is still unknown.

The study's findings and limits: Vaccination with two AZD1222 doses was followed by a rise in Spike-specific TCR breadth and depth. Nearly half of spike-specific TCRs reportedly target variant regions that are unmutated in the B.1.351 and B.1.1.7 variants.

Source: peripheral blood, taken 28 days after the second AZD1222 dose. This TCR was recovered from an adult who received the AZD1222 COVID-19 vaccine.

The CDR3 loop reads CSVARAGELFF. The CDR3 bases are TGCAGCGTTGCGAGAGCCGGGGAGCTGTTTTTT. This chain connects TRBV29-1 to TRBJ2-2; D ambiguous. This CDR3 comprises 11 residues. Germline V gene data show CDR1 as SQVTM and CDR2 as ANQGSEA. Trimming removed 4 bases from V and 6 bases from J, with 6 bases in between.